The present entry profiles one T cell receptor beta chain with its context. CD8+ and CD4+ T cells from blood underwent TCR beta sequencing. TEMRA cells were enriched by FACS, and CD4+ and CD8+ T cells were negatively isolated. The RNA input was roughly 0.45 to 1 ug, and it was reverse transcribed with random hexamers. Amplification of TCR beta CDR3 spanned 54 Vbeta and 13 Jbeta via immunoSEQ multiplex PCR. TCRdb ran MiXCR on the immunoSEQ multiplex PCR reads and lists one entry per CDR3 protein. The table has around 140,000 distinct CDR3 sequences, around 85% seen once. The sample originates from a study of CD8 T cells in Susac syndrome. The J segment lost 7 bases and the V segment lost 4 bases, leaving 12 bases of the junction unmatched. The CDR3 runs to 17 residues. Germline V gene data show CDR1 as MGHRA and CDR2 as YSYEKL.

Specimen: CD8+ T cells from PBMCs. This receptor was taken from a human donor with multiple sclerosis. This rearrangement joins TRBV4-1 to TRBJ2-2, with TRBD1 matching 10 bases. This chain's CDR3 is CASSPLLGQGIIGELFF. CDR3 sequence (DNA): TGCGCCAGCAGCCCTTTATTGGGACAGGGGATTATCGGGGAGCTGTTTTTT.